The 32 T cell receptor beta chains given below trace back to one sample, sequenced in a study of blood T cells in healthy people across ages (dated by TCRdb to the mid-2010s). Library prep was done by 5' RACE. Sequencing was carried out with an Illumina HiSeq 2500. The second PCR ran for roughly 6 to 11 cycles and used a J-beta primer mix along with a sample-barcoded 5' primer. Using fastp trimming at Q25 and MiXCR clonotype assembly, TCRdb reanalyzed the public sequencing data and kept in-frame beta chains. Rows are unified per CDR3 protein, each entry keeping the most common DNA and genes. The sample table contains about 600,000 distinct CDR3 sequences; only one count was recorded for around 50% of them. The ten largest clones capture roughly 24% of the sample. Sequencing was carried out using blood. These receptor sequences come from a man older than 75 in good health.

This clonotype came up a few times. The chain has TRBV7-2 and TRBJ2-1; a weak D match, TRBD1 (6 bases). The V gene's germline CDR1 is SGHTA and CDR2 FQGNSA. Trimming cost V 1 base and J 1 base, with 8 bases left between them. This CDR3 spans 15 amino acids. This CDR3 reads CASSLDRESYNEQFF. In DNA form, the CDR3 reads TGTGCCAGCAGCTTAGACAGGGAGTCCTACAATGAGCAGTTCTTC.

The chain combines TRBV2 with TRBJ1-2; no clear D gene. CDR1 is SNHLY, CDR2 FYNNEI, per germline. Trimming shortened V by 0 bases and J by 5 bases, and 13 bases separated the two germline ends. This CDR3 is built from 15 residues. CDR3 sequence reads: CASSEALEGTYGYTF. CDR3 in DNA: TGTGCCAGCAGTGAAGCCCTCGAGGGAACGTATGGCTACACCTTC.

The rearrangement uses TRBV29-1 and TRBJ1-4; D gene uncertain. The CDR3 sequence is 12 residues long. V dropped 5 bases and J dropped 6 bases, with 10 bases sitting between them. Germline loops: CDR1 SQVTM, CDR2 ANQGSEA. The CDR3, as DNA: TGCAGCGTTCATGACGGGGATGAAAAACTGTTTTTT. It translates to CSVHDGDEKLFF.

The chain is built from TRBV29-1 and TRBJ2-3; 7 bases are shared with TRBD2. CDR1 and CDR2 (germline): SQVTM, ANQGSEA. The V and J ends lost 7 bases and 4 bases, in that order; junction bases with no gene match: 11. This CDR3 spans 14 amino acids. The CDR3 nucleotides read TGCAGCGCCCAAGTCGGACTAGTGGCAGATACGCAGTATTTT. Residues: CSAQVGLVADTQYF.

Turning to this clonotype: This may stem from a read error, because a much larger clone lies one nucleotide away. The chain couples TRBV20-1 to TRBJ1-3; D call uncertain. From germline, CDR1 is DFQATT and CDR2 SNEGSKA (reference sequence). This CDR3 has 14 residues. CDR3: CSASPGEFGNTKYF. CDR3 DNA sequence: TGCAGTGCTAGTCCGGGAGAATTCGGAAACACCAAATATTTT.

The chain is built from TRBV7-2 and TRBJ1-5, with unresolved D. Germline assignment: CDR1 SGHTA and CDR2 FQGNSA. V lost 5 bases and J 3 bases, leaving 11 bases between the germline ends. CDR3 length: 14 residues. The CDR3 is CASSGPGNNQPQHF. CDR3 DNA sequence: TGTGCCAGCAGCGGACCCGGAAACAATCAGCCCCAGCATTTT.

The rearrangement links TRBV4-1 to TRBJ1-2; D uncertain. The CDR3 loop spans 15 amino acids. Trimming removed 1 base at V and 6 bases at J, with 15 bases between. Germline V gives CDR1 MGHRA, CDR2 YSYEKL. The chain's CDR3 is CASSQGQSPLHGYTF. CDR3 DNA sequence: TGCGCCAGCAGCCAAGGTCAGAGTCCGCTGCATGGCTACACCTTC.

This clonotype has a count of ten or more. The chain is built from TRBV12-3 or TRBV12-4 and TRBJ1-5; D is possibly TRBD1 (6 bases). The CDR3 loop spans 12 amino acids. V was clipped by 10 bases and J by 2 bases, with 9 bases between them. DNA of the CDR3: TGTGCCACCGCAGGGGGCAATCAGCCCCAGCATTTT. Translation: CATAGGNQPQHF.

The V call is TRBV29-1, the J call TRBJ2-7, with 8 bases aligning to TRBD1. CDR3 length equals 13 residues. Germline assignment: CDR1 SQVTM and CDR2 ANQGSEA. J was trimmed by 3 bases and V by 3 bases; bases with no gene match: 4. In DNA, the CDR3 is TGCAGCGTTGAGGTGACAGGGGTCTACGAGCAGTACTTC. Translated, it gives CSVEVTGVYEQYF.

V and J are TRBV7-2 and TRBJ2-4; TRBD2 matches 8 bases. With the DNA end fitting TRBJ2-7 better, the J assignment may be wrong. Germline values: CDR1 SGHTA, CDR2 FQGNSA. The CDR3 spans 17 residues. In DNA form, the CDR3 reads TGTGCCAGCAGCTCGCAAACGCCCGGGACTAGGAACTACGAGCAGTACTTC. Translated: CASSSQTPGTRNYEQYF.

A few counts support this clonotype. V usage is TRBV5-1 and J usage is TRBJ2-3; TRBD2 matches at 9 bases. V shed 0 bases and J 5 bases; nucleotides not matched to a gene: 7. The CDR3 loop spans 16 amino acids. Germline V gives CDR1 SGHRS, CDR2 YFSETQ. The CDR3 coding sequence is TGCGCCAGCAGCTTGGCGTTAGCGGGGGCCGGAGATACGCAGTATTTT. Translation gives CASSLALAGAGDTQYF.

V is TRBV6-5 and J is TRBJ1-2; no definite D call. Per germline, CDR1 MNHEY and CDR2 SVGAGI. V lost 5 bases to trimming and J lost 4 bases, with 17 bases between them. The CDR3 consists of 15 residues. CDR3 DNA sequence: TGTGCCAGCAGTAGAGGGATCCCGCGGGGCTATGGCTACACCTTC. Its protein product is CASSRGIPRGYGYTF.

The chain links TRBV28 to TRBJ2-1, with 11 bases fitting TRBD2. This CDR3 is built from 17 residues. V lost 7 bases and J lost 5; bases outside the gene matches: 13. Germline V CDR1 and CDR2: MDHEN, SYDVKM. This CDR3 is CASTWGLAVWGDNEQFF. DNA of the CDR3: TGTGCCAGCACCTGGGGACTAGCGGTCTGGGGCGACAATGAGCAGTTCTTC.

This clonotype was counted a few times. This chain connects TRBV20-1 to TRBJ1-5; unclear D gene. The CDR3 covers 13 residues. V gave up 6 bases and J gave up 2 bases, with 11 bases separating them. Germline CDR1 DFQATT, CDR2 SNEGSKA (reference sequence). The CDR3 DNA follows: TGCAGTGCCAAGGCGACCGGCAATCAGCCCCAGCATTTT. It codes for CSAKATGNQPQHF.

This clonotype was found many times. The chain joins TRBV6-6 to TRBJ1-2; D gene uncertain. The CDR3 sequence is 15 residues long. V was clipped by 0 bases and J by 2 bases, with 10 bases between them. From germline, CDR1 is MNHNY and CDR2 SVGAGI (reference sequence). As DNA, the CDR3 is TGTGCCAGCAGTTACTCGCCGCAAAGAAACTATGGCTACACCTTC. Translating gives CASSYSPQRNYGYTF.

The CDR3 is CSALPGGTTDTQYF. The CDR3, as DNA: TGCAGTGCTCTTCCAGGCGGGACCACAGATACGCAGTATTTT. The chain combines TRBV20-1 with TRBJ2-3, with D possibly matching TRBD2 (6 bases). The V gene's germline CDR1 is DFQATT and CDR2 SNEGSKA (reference sequence). V was trimmed by 5 bases and J by 2 bases, leaving 14 bases between them. The CDR3 has 14 amino acids.

DNA for the CDR3: TGTGCCAGCAGCTTAGAGAGGGGGGCTGGTGGCTACACCTTC. Its translation is CASSLERGAGGYTF. The chain joins TRBV11-2 to TRBJ1-2, with a tentative D call TRBD1 (6 bases). Germline V gene lookup returns CDR1 SGHAT and CDR2 FQNNGV. This CDR3 is 14 amino acids long. V was cut by 0 bases and J by 7 bases, with 12 bases left in between.

CDR3 amino acids: CASSLGSRGESETQYF. Written as DNA, the CDR3 is TGTGCCAGCAGCTTAGGTTCCCGGGGCGAGAGCGAGACCCAGTACTTC. This sequence joins TRBV11-2 and TRBJ2-5, with D possibly being TRBD1 or TRBD2 (5 bases each). Germline CDR1 and CDR2: SGHAT and FQNNGV. Trimming removed 1 base at V and 5 bases at J, with 17 bases between. This CDR3 has 16 residues. The variable domain in full, completed from reference TRBV11-2 and TRBJ2-5, reads EAGVAQSPRYKIIEKRQSVAFWCNPISGHATLYWYQQILGQGPKLLIQFQNNGVVDDSQLPKDRFSAERLKGVDSTLKIQPAKLEDSAVYLCASSLGSRGESETQYFGPGTRLLVL.

CDR3 bases: TGCGCCAGCAAGGGGGGGGCGGGCAATGAGCAGTTCTTC. Its protein product is CASKGGAGNEQFF. This sequence joins TRBV5-1 and TRBJ2-1, with D perhaps matching TRBD2 (7 bases). The V end was cut by 6 bases, the J end by 6 bases, with 13 bases between. Germline loops: CDR1 SGHRS, CDR2 YFSETQ. The CDR3 sequence is 13 residues long.

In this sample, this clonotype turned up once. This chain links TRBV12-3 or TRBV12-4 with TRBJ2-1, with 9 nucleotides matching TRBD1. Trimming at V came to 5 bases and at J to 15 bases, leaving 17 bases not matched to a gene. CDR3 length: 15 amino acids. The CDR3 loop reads CASSLGQGLHHSGFF. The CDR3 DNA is TGTGCCAGCAGTCTGGGACAGGGTCTCCATCACAGCGGGTTCTTC.

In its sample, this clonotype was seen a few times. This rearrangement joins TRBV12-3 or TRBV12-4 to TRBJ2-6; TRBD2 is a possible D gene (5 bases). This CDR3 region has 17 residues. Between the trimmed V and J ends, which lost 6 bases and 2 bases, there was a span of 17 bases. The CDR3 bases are TGTGCCAGCAGCCCACCAAGCGGATTTCCTGGGGCCAACGTCCTGACTTTC. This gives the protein CASSPPSGFPGANVLTF.

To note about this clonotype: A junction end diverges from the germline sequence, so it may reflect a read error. The CDR3 nucleotides read TGTGCCTGCAGCTGGGGAGGCCAACGGGGCACAGATACGCAGTATTTT. The encoded protein is CACSWGGQRGTDTQYF. This chain links TRBV11-2 with TRBJ2-3, with D possibly being TRBD2 (6 bases). Per the germline V gene, CDR1 is SGHAT and CDR2 is FQNNGV. This CDR3 has 16 residues.

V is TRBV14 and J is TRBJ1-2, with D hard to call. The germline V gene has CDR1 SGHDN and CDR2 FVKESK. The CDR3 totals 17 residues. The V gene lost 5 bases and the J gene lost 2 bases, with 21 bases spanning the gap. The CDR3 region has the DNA TGTGCCAGCAGCGAAGGCCCTTTGAGCGCAAAAAACTATGGCTACACCTTC. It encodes CASSEGPLSAKNYGYTF.

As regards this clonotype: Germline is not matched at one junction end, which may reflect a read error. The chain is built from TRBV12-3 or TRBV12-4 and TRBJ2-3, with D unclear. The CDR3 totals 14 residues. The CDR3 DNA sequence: TGTGCCAGCAGTTTAGAAGGTAGCACAGATACGGAGTATTTT. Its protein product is CASSLEGSTDTEYF.

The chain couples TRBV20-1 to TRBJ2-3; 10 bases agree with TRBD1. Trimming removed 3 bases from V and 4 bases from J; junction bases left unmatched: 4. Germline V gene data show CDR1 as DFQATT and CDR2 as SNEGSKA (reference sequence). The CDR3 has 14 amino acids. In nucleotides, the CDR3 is TGCAGTGCTAGCCCCGGACAGGGGGCAGATACGCAGTATTTT. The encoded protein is CSASPGQGADTQYF.

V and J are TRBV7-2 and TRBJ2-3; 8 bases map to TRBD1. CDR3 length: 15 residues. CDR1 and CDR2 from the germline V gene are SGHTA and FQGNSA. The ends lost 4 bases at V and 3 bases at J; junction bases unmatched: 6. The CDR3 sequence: CASSSSGQATDTQYF. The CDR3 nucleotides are TGTGCCAGCAGCTCCTCGGGACAGGCAACAGATACGCAGTATTTT.

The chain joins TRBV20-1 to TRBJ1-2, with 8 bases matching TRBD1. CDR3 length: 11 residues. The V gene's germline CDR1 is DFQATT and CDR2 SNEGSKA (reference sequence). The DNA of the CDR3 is TGCAGGGTACAGGGGGGAGATGGCTACACCTTC. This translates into CRVQGGDGYTF.

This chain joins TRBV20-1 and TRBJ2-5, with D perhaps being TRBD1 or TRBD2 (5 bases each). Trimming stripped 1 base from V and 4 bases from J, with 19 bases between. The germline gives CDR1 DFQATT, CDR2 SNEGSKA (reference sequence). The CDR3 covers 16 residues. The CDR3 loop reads CSARGDRSPLGETQYF. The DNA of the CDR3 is TGCAGTGCTAGAGGGGACCGATCCCCTCTAGGAGAGACCCAGTACTTC.

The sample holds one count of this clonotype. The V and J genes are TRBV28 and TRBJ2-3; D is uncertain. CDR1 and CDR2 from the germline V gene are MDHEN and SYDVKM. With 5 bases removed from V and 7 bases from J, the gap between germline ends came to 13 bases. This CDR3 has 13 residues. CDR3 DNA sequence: TGTGCCAGCAGTGTCAGAAACGCCAATACGCAGTATTTT. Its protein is CASSVRNANTQYF. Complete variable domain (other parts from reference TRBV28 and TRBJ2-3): DVKVTQSSRYLVKRTGEKVFLECVQDMDHENMFWYRQDPGLGLRLIYFSYDVKMKEKGDIPEGYSVSREKKERFSLILESASTNQTSMYLCASSVRNANTQYFGPGTRLTVL.

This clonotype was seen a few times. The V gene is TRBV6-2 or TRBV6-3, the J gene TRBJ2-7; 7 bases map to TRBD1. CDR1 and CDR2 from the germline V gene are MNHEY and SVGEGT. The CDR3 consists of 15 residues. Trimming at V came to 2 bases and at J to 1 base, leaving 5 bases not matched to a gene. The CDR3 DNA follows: TGTGCCAGCAGTTACCTCAGGGGGATTTCCTACGAGCAGTACTTC. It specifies CASSYLRGISYEQYF.

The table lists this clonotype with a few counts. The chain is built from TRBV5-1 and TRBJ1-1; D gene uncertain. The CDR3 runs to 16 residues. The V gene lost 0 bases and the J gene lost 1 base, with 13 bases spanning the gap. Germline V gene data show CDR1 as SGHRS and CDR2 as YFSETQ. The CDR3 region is CASSLAVRAQNTEAFF. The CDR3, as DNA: TGCGCCAGCAGCTTGGCCGTAAGGGCCCAGAACACTGAAGCTTTCTTT.

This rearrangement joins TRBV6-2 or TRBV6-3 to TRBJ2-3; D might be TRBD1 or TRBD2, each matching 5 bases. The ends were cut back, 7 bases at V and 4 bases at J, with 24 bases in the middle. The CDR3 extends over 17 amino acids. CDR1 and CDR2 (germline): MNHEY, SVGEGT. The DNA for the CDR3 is TGTGCCAGCACCTCACGATTGGGACCGCTTGGAGCAGATACGCAGTATTTT. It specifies CASTSRLGPLGADTQYF.